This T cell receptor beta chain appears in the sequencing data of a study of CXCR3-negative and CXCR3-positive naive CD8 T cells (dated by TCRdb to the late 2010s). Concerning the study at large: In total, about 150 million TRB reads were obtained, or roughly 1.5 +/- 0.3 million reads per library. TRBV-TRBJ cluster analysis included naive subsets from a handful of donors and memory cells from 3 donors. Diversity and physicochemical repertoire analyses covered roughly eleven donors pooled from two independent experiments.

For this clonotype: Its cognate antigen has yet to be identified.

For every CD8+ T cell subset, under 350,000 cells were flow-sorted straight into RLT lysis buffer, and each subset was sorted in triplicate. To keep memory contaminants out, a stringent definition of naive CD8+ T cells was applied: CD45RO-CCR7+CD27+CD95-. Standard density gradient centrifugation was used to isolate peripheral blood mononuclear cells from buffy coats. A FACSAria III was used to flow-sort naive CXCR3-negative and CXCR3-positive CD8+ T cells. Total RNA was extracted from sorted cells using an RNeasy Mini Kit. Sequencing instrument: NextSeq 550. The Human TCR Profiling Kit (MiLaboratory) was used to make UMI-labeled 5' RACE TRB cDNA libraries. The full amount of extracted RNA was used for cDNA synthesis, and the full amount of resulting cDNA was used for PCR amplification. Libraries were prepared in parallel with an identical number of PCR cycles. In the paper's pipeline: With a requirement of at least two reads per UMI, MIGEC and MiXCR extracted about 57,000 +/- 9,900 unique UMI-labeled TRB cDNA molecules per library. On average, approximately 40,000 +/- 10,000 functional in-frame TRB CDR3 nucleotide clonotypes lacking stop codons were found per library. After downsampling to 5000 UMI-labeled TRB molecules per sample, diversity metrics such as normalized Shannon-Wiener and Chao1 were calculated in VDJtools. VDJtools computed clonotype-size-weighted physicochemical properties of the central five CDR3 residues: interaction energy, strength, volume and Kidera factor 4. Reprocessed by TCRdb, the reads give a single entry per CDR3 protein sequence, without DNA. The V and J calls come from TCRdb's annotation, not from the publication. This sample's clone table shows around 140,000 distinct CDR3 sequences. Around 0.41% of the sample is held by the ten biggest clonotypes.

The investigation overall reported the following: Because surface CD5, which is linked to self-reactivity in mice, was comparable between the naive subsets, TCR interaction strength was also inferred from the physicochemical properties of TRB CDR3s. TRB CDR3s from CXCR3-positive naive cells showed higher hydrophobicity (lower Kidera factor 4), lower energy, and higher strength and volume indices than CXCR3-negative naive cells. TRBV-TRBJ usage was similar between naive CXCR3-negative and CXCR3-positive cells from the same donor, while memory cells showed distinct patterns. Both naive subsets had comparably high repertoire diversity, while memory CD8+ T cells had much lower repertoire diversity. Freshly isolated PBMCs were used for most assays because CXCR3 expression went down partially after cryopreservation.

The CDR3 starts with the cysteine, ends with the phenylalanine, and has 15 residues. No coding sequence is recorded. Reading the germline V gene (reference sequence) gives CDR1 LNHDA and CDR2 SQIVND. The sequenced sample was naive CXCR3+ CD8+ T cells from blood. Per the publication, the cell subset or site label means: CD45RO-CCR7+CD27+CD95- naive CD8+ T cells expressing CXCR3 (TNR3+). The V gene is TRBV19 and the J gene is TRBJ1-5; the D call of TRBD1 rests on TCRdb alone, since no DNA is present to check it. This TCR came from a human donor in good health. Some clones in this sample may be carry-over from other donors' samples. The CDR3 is CASSTSGSGRGPQHF.